This TCR beta chain stems from a study of regulatory T cells in long-lasting Graves disease (dated by TCRdb to about 2021). The study in broad terms: To count as having persistent Graves' disease, a patient had to have received antithyroid drug treatment for over 5 years with TSH receptor autoantibodies remaining persistently positive. Patients with persistent Graves' disease were compared with patients with newly diagnosed Graves' disease using TCR sequencing and RNA sequencing of peripheral blood. Antithyroid drugs had been taken for approximately 10 years on average by persistent Graves' disease patients in the clinical cohort. The study was conducted in China and was registered as a clinical trial. A total of roughly 35 samples were covered by TCR sequencing, comprising around 13 persistent and 20 newly diagnosed Graves' disease patients. Beyond this particular receptor, the publication reports: The authors acknowledged the small sample size as a limitation that may reduce accuracy. Persistent Graves' disease patients showed lower TCR Shannon entropy and fewer highly expanded clones than newly diagnosed patients, suggesting clonal expansion. The study examined only peripheral blood because the primary lesion, thyroid tissue, could not be accessed. Persistent patients shared more public clonotypes among themselves (around 2,800) than newly diagnosed patients did (approximately 970). Only the TCR beta chain was sequenced and analyzed.

In regard to this clonotype: Its specific antigen is unknown. Base-call qualities are not available, and no considerably larger clone is one nucleotide away.

Library construction relied on multiplex PCR. The sequencer listed for this sample is Illumina HiSeq 4000. CDR3 regions were amplified by Arm-PCR with iRepertoire HTBI primers to construct TCR beta libraries. Gel purification was performed on PCR products prior to sequencing. As for the original processing: Gene usage analysis of CDR3 amino acid clonotypes relied on the 62 TRBV and about 13 TRBJ segments identified across samples. COPE and FqMerger were used to merge filtered high-quality paired reads into contigs. BLAST was used to align contigs to the IMGT TRBV, TRBD and TRBJ reference genes, and CDR3 was defined following IMGT. Highly expanded clones were defined as clonotypes with a frequency above 0.1%. Repertoire diversity was measured by Shannon entropy, and V-J evenness by the Gini coefficient. Clonotypes shared by more than one individual were considered public. The public reads were reanalyzed by TCRdb: fastp trimming at Q25, MiXCR alignment, in-frame beta chains only. Identical CDR3 proteins give one entry, which carries the most common genes and DNA. The V and J calls here are based on TCRdb, not the publication. This sample holds a few hundred thousand distinct CDR3 sequences; around 23% were observed only once. The top ten hold approximately 28% of the sample.

What the time point label conveys for this sample: persistent/refractory GD, antithyroid drugs over 5 years with positive TRAb. RNA was extracted from PBMCs in TRIzol for both TCR sequencing and RNA sequencing. The diagnosis of Graves' disease followed American Thyroid Association guidelines. Patients were recruited from an endocrinology department in Xi'an, China. From each patient, approximately 9.9 milliliters of peripheral blood was collected into an EDTA anticoagulant tube. Ficoll Paque Plus density gradient separation was used to isolate PBMCs, and no additional T cell sorting was done. An Agilent 2100 Bioanalyzer and agarose gel were used to check RNA quality, while a NanoDrop 2000 measured RNA concentration. This sequence was found in a woman between 40 and 55 years old with Graves disease. Donor details come from another sample of the same person, matched by shared clones. Specimen: peripheral blood mononuclear cells (PBMCs), collected when the disease was refractory, from a patient treated with antithyroid drugs.

The bases read TGTGCCAGCAGCCCGGGGCCCATGAACACTGAAGCTTTCTTT. Its protein reads: CASSPGPMNTEAFF. The chain employs TRBV5-6 and TRBJ1-1; the D gene is possibly TRBD1, with 5 bases matching. CDR1 is given as SGHDT and CDR2 as YYEEEE, both from the germline V gene. Its CDR3 holds 14 amino acids, cysteine through phenylalanine. Only CDR3 DNA remains: 42 bases, in frame from the first base. V and J lose 4 bases and 0 bases, and a span of 10 bases separates them.